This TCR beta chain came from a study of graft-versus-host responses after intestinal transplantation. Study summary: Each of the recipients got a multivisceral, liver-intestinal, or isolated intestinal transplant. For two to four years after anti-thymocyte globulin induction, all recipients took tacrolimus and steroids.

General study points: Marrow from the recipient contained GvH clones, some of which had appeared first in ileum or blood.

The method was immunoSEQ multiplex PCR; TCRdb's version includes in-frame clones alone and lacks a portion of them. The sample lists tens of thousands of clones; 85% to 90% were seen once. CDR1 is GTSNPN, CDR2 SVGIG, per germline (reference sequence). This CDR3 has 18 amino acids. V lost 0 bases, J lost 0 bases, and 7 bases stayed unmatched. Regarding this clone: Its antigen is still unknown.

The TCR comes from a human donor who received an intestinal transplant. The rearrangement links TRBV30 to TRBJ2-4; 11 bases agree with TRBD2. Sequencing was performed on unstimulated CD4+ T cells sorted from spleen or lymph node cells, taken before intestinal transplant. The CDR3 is CAWSVGLAVPLAKNIQYF. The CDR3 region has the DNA TGTGCCTGGAGTGTGGGACTAGCGGTTCCTTTAGCCAAAAACATTCAGTACTTC.